This note documents a single TCR beta chain sequence. The clone's antigen remains unknown. No qualities accompany the bases; no much larger clone lies one base away. These data are taken from a study of T cell responses to AZD1222 COVID-19 vaccine (dated by TCRdb to the early 2020s). In the study overall: A total of 233 trial participants underwent TCR sequencing, of whom roughly 210 had received two doses of AZD1222 and some 26 had received two doses of the MenACWY control vaccine. Trial participants were enrolled by age into 18-55, 56-69 and 70-plus year subgroups, with approximately 150, 30 and 60 TCR-sequenced participants respectively. General findings and caveats noted by the study authors: In the small 56-69-year group, the increase in depth fell short of significance, most likely because of low power. Participants were mostly white British and included more females than males, and it was suggested by the authors that clonal diversity may have been underestimated. Because no day 14 peak-response samples were available, the repertoires could be characterized only after the peak T cell response. CD4 TCRs associated with the vaccine covered the entire spike protein, and the dominant responses were in regions 160-218 and 743-854. Conclusions about previously exposed vaccinees are limited because only a handful of AZD1222 recipients were SARS-CoV-2 seropositive at baseline. Epitopes outside the regions mutated in the B.1.351 and B.1.1.7 variants were reportedly recognized by nearly half of the unique spike-specific TCRs. After two AZD1222 doses, spike-specific TCR breadth and depth were significantly higher than at day 0 and than in MenACWY recipients.

The CDR3 goes from the cysteine to the phenylalanine over 16 residues. Here the CDR3 DNA is all that survives: 48 bases in frame from base 1. The CDR3 regions of human TCRbeta chains were analyzed by immunosequencing. The published analysis was carried out like this. TCRs in the repertoires were compared against a reference library of SARS-CoV-2-specific TCRs that had been generated with the MIRA antigen-specificity platform. Breadth meant the fraction of unique TCRs that were SARS-CoV-2-associated, whereas depth meant the fraction of total T cells that were SARS-CoV-2-associated. Using the MIRA data, every spike-specific TCR was mapped to the spike region that the TCR reacted to and assigned to either a CD4 or a CD8 class. Log10-transformed breadth and depth values were compared by one-way ANOVA with Sidak's multiple comparisons tests. TCRdb retrieved this table from immuneACCESS and kept in-frame rearrangements only. Not all clones are present; in checked studies, unresolved V genes account for under half, and no reason is known for the remainder. D and trimming come from the DNA, and the V and J calls and clone size come from that table. Within this sample are around 160,000 clones, with over 80% of them counted one time only. The ten largest clones capture under 4% of the sample.

The sample's time point label, decoded: about 28 days (+/-7) after the second vaccine dose. AZD1222 recipients given second doses at about 4 weeks or at about 12 weeks were pooled, since spike-specific TCR depth and breadth were not found to differ between the two schedules. Vaccinee samples were obtained from the UK trials COV001 and COV002, which included a single-blind randomized controlled phase 2/3 trial of AZD1222 (ChAdOx1 nCoV-19) in healthy adults. For TCRbeta chain sequencing, PBMC samples from trial participants were taken at day 0 and at day 28 after the second dose. Recombination joined TRBV1 with TRBJ2-5; the D call TRBD1 from the table was never checked on the DNA. TRBV1 is termed a pseudogene. Sequences were derived from peripheral blood, sampled 28 days after the second AZD1222 dose. The TCR originated in an adult who received the AZD1222 COVID-19 vaccine. The CDR3 protein sequence reads: CTSTTGTPRRKETQYF. The sequenced DNA: TGCACCAGCACCACCGGGACACCTAGAAGAAAAGAGACCCAGTACTTC.